This T cell receptor (beta chain) is drawn from a study of beta chain features in type 1 diabetes listed by TCRdb under 2018. Looking at the study overall: Mean age, gender distribution, total cell number and subset yield did not differ between patients and healthy donors. A total of roughly 98,000,000 sorted cells were examined across all samples, and a strong correlation was observed between cell number per subset and RNA yield. In the study, recently diagnosed type 1 diabetes patients and matched healthy donors were compared on the TCRB repertoires of their sorted circulating CD4+ T cell subsets. Whereas all 30 or so donors provided naive and central memory subsets, regulatory and stem cell-like memory subsets were isolated from just 8 patients and about eight healthy donors.

The High Capacity cDNA Reverse Transcription Kit was used to reverse transcribe all of the isolated RNA, meaning that expressed TCRB transcripts were what got sequenced. Deep immunoSEQ sequencing was applied to naive, central memory and regulatory T cell samples, giving an average of about 3.4 million total reads per sample. Sorted cells were lysed in RLT buffer, and RNA was extracted using DNase-treated RNeasy Micro or Mini kits according to cell number. Each cell subset was processed separately to prevent cross-contamination, with patient and healthy donor samples processed together. TCRB sequences were amplified from cDNA with the immunoSEQ multiplex PCR, producing 87-bp fragments spanning the CDR3 region. Amplicons were sequenced on the Illumina HiSeq platform. Under the source paper's analysis protocol: PCR bias was corrected computationally using synthetic template baselines, and reads within Hamming distance 2 were collapsed, with unmergeable singletons discarded. Reads were aligned against IMGT to assign V, D and J genes, CDR3 length and insertions or deletions at six rearrangement sites. Within each subset, clonotype counts were normalized to the number of sorted cells before true diversity and Gini coefficients were calculated with the tcR R package. The overlap coefficient, calculated on TCRB nucleotide sequences, was used to measure repertoire sharing. As a proxy for the pre-selection repertoire, out-of-frame TCRB sequences from naive cells were analyzed. TCRdb holds this immuneACCESS table with in-frame rearrangements only. Some clones are missing; in checked studies, unresolved V genes explain under half, and the rest has no known cause. V, J and clone size were drawn from that table, and D and trimming were deduced from the DNA. For this sample the table gives about 700,000 clones, of which roughly 12% were detected only once. 0.022% of the sample belongs to the ten largest clones.

Concerning this clone itself: Its target antigen remains unknown. No base qualities exist here, and no much larger clone lies one base off it.

Each donor gave one peripheral blood draw, about 100 mL on average, collected into heparinised tubes. Naive, central memory, regulatory and stem cell-like memory CD4+ T cells were sorted on a BD FACSAria II using a panel including CD45RO, CCR7, CD25, CD127, CD95 and CD27. All sorted populations exceeded 95% purity. Right away, PBMCs were isolated by Lymphoprep density gradient centrifugation and were stained directly, with no culture step. So that batch effects would be minimized, each experiment stained and sorted samples in pairs, pairing one healthy donor with one patient. Here is what the overall study found, with its caveats: Fewer insertions and more nucleotide deletions at VDJ recombination sites were observed in patients with type 1 diabetes, implying thymic rearrangement abnormalities. PCR may preferentially amplify shorter templates, but because patient and control samples were amplified and corrected together, any resulting skew would affect both groups equally. Naive, central memory and regulatory TCRB repertoires appeared to be more similar among patients than among healthy donors. HLA sub-analyses involved small numbers of individuals, so any influence of HLA type on TCRB rearrangement remained unresolved. A moderate but significant shortening of TCRB CDR3 length was observed in type 1 diabetes patients in all four CD4+ subsets. Because cDNA rather than genomic DNA was sequenced, highly expressing activated cells could have been over-represented, although no difference in activation and CD3 levels was found between groups.

From the germline V gene, CDR1 is SGHTA and CDR2 is FQGNSA. Counted from cysteine to phenylalanine, this CDR3 has 15 amino acids. Only the CDR3 region is kept as DNA, spanning 45 bases read in frame from base 1. The trim is 5 bases for V and 3 bases for J, with a gap of 11 bases between the germline ends. The source material was naive CD4+ T cells from blood. Taken with the paper, the label for cell subset or site translates to: true naive CD4+ T cells. The receptor comes from a man aged 18 to 35 with type 1 diabetes. The V and J segments used are TRBV7-2 and TRBJ2-6; the D gene is perhaps TRBD1 or TRBD2, each of them matching over 5 bases. The DNA sequence is TGTGCCAGCAGCCCGGGGACGGGTGGGGCCAACGTCCTGACTTTC. Translated, it gives CASSPGTGGANVLTF.